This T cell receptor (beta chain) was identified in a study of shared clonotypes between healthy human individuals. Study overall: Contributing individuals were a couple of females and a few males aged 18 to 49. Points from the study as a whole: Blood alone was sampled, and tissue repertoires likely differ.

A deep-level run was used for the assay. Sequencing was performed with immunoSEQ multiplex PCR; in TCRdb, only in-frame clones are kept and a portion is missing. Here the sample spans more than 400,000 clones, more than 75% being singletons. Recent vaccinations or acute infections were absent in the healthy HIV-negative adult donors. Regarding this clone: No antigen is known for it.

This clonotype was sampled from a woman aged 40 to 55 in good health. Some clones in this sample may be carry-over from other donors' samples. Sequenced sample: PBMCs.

The CDR3 DNA reads as TGTGCCAGCAGCTTGGGACTGACAGGGGGCAATGAAAAACTGTTTTTT. This translates into CASSLGLTGGNEKLFF. The J gene is TRBJ1-4, the V gene TRBV5-6, with 10 bases lining up with TRBD1. CDR1 is SGHDT and CDR2 is YYEEEE in the germline V gene. The CDR3 sequence is 16 residues long. Trimming took 0 bases from V and 5 from J; bases not matched to a gene: 4. The whole variable domain, remainder taken from reference TRBV5-6 and TRBJ1-4, is DAGVTQSPTHLIKTRGQQVTLRCSPKSGHDTVSWYQQALGQGPQFIFQYYEEEERQRGNFPDRFSGHQFPNYSSELNVNALLLGDSALYLCASSLGLTGGNEKLFFGSGTQLSVL.